This T cell receptor (beta chain) was obtained from a study of T cells after yellow fever vaccination. Worth noting for this clonotype: Its specificity is not known.

Study findings and constraints: Detected again after the booster were most primary-vaccination clones, at 95% to 97% CD4 and 70% to 90% CD8. Although the secondary response was weaker, it peaked faster, at day 5 versus 15. Some clonotypes, a small share, were shared between CD4 and CD8 compartments.

TCRdb fed the 5' RACE reads into MiXCR, producing one record per CDR3 protein. Of 200,000 to 300,000 distinct CDR3 sequences detected, around 7% appear once; the ten largest clones hold roughly 0.9%. V shed 0 bases and J shed 3 bases, with 9 bases lying between them. The CDR3 extends over 15 amino acids. Germline loops: CDR1 SGDLS, CDR2 YYNGEE. The chain carries TRBV9 and TRBJ2-2; D is undetermined. The sample in question was CD4+ T cells sorted from PBMCs, obtained 15 days after the yellow fever booster vaccination. This receptor was obtained from a man aged 25-40 years who received the YFV17D yellow fever vaccine. CDR3 sequence reads: CASSVEIEYTGELFF. The CDR3 nucleotides read TGTGCCAGCAGCGTAGAGATAGAGTACACCGGGGAGCTGTTTTTT.